In this sample, the clone carrying this T cell receptor (beta chain) turned up a few times. Its antigen remains unidentified. The same CDR3 also results from other DNA sequences found in this sample. V was cut by 0 bases and J by 4 bases, with 13 bases left in between. CDR3 length equals 16 residues. CDR1 is SGDLS, CDR2 YYNGEE, per germline. Data came from immunoSEQ multiplex PCR; TCRdb stores just in-frame clones and leaves some out. In the table there are more than 250 clones, about a sixth of which are singletons. The data are from a study of tumour-infiltrating T cells in Burkitt lymphoma. Overall study: The Burkitt lymphoma cohort spanned all epidemiological subtypes. Repertoire clonality predicted overall and progression-free survival.

Study conclusions and caveats: Public clonotypes, several, appeared across numerous Burkitt lymphoma patients.

This chain connects TRBV9 to TRBJ2-2, with D unresolved. The receptor comes from a human donor with relapsed Burkitt lymphoma. The sequenced sample consisted of tumor tissue from a relapse. CDR3 in amino acids: CASSVGKGSGTGELFF. The CDR3 DNA follows: TGTGCCAGCAGCGTAGGGAAAGGGTCGGGCACCGGGGAGCTGTTTTTT.